The following is a TCR beta chain sequence with its context. Its matching antigen is unknown. The repertoire was sequenced with immunoSEQ multiplex PCR; TCRdb's copy has only in-frame clones and lacks some. The table has over 13,000 clones, around four fifths seen once. CDR1 SGHNT and CDR2 YYREEE come from the germline V gene (reference sequence). With V trimmed by 0 bases and J by 2 bases, 6 bases remained unmatched. This CDR3 is 16 amino acids long. These data are taken from a study of circulating and synovial CD4+ cells in juvenile arthritis. Whole-study findings and limits: CPL versus bulk CD4 samples: T cell genome counts differed by at least an order of magnitude.

The chain combines TRBV5-4 with TRBJ2-3, with TRBD2 matching over 7 bases. The sequenced sample was CD4+ T cells from synovial fluid. The source of this sequence is a human patient with juvenile idiopathic arthritis. Some clones in this sample may be carry-over from other donors' samples. The CDR3 nucleotides read TGTGCCAGCAGCTTGGGGCGCGGGGGTTTCACAGATACGCAGTATTTT. Protein product: CASSLGRGGFTDTQYF.